The source of this TCR beta chain is a study of identical twins. This CDR3 spans 15 amino acids. The germline V gene encodes CDR1 MGHRA and CDR2 YSYEKL. V gave up 4 bases and J gave up 1 base; unmatched junction bases: 6. TCRdb re-called the 5' RACE reads through MiXCR, storing one row per CDR3 protein. The sample has 1.5 million to 2 million distinct CDR3 sequences; under 35% are singletons. This clonotype has only a few counts. The material sequenced was cord blood. The V gene is TRBV4-1, the J gene TRBJ2-5; 7 nucleotides agree with TRBD1. The receptor was isolated from a newborn girl in good health. The CDR3 region is CASSREGAVQETQYF. Here the CDR3 DNA reads TGCGCCAGCAGCCGAGAGGGGGCAGTCCAAGAGACCCAGTACTTC.